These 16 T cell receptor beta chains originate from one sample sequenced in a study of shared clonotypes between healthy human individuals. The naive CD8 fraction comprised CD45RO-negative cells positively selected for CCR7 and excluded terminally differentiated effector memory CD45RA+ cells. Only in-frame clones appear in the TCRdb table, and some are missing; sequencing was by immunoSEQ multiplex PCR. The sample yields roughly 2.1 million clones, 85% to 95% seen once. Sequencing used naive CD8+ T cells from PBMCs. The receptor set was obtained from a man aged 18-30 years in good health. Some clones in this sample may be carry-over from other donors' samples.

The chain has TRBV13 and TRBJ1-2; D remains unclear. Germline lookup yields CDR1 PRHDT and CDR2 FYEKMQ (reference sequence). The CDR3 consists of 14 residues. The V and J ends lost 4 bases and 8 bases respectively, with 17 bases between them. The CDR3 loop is CASSSNGGSGGYTF. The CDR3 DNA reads TGTGCCAGCAGCTCGAACGGAGGGTCTGGAGGCTACACCTTC.

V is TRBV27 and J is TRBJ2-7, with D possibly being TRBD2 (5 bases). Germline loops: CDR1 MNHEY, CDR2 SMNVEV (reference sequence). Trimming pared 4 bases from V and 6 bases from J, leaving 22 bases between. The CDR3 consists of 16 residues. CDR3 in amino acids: CASSSAGLKIDGEQYF. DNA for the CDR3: TGTGCCAGCAGTTCCGCTGGACTGAAAATAGACGGCGAGCAGTACTTC.

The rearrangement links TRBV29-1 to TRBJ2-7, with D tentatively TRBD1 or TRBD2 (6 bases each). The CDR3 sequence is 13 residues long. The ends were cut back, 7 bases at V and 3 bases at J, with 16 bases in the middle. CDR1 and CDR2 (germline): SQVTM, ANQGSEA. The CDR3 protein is CSAEGGSGYEQYF. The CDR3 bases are TGCAGCGCCGAGGGGGGCTCAGGCTACGAGCAGTACTTC.

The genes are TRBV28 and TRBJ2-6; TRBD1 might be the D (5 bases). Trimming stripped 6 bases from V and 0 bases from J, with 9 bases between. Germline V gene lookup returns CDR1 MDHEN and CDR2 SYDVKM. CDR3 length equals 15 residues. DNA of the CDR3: TGTGCCAGCAGGGGGCGTTACTCTGGGGCCAACGTCCTGACTTTC. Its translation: CASRGRYSGANVLTF. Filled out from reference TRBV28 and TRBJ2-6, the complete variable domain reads DVKVTQSSRYLVKRTGEKVFLECVQDMDHENMFWYRQDPGLGLRLIYFSYDVKMKEKGDIPEGYSVSREKKERFSLILESASTNQTSMYLCASRGRYSGANVLTFGAGSRLTVL.

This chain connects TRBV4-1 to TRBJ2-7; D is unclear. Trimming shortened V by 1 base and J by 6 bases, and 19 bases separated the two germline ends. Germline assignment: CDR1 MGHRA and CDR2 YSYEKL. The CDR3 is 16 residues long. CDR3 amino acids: CASSQAAVGWSGEQYF. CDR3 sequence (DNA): TGCGCCAGCAGCCAAGCTGCAGTAGGTTGGTCGGGCGAGCAGTACTTC.

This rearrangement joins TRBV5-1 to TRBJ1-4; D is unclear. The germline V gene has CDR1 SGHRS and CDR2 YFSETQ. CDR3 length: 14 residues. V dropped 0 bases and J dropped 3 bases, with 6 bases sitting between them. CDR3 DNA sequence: TGCGCCAGCAGCTTGGACACCTCTAATGAAAAACTGTTTTTT. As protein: CASSLDTSNEKLFF.

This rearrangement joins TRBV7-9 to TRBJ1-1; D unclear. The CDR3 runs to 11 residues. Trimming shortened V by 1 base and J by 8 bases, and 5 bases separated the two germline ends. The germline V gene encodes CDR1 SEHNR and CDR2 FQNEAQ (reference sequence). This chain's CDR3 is CASSLVREAFF. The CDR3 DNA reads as TGTGCCAGCAGCTTAGTCAGAGAAGCTTTCTTT.

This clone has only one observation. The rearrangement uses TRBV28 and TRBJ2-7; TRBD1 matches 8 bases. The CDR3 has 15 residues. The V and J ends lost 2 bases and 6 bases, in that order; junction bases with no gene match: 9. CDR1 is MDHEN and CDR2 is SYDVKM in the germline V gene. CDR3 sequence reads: CASSLSPGGAAEQYF. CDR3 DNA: TGTGCCAGCAGTTTAAGTCCAGGGGGCGCGGCCGAGCAGTACTTC.

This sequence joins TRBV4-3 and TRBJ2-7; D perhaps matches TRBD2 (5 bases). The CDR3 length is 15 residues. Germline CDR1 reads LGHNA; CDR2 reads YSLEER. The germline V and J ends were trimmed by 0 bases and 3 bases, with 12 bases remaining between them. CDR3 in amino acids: CASSQDLSGHYEQYF. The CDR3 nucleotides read TGCGCCAGCAGCCAAGATTTAAGCGGTCACTACGAGCAGTACTTC.

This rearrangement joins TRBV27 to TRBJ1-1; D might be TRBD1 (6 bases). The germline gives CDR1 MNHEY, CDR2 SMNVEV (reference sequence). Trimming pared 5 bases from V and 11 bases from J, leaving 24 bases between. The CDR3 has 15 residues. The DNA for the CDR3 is TGTGCCAGCAGTCGAAGGGGGGACCGTTTCGGGTCGGCTTTCTTT. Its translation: CASSRRGDRFGSAFF.

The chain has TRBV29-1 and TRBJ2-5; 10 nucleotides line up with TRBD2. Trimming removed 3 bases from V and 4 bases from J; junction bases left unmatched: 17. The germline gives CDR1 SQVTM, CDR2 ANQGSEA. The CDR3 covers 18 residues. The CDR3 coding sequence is TGCAGCGTTGACCCCTCCCCGACTAGCGGGTCCACCCTAGAGACCCAGTACTTC. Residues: CSVDPSPTSGSTLETQYF. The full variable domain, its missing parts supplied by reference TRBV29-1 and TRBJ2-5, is SAVISQKPSRDICQRGTSLTIQCQVDSQVTMMFWYRQQPGQSLTLIATANQGSEATYESGFVIDKFPISRPNLTFSTLTVSNMSPEDSSIYLCSVDPSPTSGSTLETQYFGPGTRLLVL.

CDR3 sequence reads: CASSPRLAGNSYEQYF. CDR3 DNA: TGCGCCAGCAGCCCAAGACTAGCGGGCAACTCCTACGAGCAGTACTTC. V is TRBV4-1 and J is TRBJ2-7; 10 nucleotides line up with TRBD2. The junction had 6 bases not matched to a gene; V was cut back by 4 bases and J by 0 bases. Germline V gene sequence: CDR1 MGHRA, CDR2 YSYEKL. The CDR3 is made up of 16 amino acids.

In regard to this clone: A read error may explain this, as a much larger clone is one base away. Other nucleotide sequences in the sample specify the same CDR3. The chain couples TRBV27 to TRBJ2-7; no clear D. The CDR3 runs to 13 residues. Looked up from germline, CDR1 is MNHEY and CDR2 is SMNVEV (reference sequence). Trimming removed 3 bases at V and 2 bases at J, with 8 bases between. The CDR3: CASSFGSPYEQYF. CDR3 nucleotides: TGTGCCAGCAGTTTTGGCAGCCCCTACGAGCAGTACTTC.

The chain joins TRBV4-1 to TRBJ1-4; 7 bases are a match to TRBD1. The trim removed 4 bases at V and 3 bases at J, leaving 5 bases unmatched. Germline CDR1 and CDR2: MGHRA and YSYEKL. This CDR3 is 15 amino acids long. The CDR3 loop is CASSPMTGSNEKLFF. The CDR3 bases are TGCGCCAGCAGCCCAATGACAGGGTCTAATGAAAAACTGTTTTTT.

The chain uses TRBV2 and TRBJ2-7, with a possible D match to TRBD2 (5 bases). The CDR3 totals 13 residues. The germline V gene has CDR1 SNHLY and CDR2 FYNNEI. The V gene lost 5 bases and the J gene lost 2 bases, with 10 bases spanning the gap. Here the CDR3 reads CASSQRATYEQYF. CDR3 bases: TGTGCCAGCAGTCAGAGGGCTACCTACGAGCAGTACTTC. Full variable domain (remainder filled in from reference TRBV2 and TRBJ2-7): EPEVTQTPSHQVTQMGQEVILRCVPISNHLYFYWYRQILGQKVEFLVSFYNNEISEKSEIFDDQFSVERPDGSNFTLKIRSTKLEDSAMYFCASSQRATYEQYFGPGTRLTVT.

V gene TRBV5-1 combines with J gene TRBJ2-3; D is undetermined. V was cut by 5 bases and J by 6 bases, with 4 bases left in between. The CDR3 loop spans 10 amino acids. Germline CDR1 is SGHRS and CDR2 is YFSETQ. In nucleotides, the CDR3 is TGCGCCAGCAGATCGGATACGCAGTATTTT. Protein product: CASRSDTQYF.